The rows below give T cell receptor beta chains drawn from one sample of a study of blood T cell repertoires in COVID-19. Profiled with immunoSEQ multiplex PCR; TCRdb holds only in-frame clones, not every one. This table has over 60,000 clones, around nine tenths appearing once. The sample taken for sequencing was peripheral blood. These receptors came from a man between 65 and 79 years old with active or convalescent COVID-19. The conserved cysteine and the conserved F or W are not part of the CDR3 here. Rows may omit the clone size; those that give it use once, few, many or a size class.

v_call clone_size cdr3_aa
TRBV2 . ASRGQTHYGYT
TRBV7-2 . ASSQTMNTEAF
TRBV6-5 . ASSYSGGRQETQY
TRBV6-6 . ATGRVDTQY
TRBV28 once ASSLRGRYTEAF
TRBV7-2 . ASSLQSGLVGEQF
TRBV5-4 . ASSTRQGLPLH
TRBV28 . ASSLWAGKDYGYT
TRBV19 once ASSTPGTSYGYT
TRBV5-1 . ASSSGLAGGTSYEQY
TRBV7-9 few ASSRGGADNSPLH